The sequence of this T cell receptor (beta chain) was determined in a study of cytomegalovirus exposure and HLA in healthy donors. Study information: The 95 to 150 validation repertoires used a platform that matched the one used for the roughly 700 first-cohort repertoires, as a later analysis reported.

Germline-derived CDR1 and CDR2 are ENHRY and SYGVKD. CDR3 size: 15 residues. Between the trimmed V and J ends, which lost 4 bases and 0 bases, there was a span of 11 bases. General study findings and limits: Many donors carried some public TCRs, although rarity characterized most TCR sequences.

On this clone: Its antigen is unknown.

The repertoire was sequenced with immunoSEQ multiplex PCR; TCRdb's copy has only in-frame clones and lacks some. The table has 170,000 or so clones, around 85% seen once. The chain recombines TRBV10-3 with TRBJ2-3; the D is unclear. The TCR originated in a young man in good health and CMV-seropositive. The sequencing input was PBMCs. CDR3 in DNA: TGTGCCATCAGTGCTGACCTCGGGAGCACAGATACGCAGTATTTT. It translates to CAISADLGSTDTQYF.